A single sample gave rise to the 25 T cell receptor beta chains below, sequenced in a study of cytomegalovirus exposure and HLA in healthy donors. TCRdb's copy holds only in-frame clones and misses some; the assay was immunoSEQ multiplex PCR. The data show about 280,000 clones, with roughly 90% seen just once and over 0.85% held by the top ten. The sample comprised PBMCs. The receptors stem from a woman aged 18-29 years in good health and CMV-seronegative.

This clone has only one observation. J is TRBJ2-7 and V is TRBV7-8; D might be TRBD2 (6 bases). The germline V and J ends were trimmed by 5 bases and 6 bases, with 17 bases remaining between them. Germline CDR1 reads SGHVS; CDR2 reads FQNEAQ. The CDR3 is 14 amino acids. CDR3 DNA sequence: TGTGCCAGCAGCCAGACGGCGGGCGGGGCCGAGCAGTACTTC. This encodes CASSQTAGGAEQYF.

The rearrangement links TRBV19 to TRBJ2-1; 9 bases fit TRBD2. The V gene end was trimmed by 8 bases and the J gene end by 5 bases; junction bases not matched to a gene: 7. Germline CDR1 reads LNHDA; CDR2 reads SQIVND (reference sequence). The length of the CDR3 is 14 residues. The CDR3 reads CASHGLARNNEQFF. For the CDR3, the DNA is TGTGCCAGTCACGGACTAGCGAGGAACAATGAGCAGTTCTTC.

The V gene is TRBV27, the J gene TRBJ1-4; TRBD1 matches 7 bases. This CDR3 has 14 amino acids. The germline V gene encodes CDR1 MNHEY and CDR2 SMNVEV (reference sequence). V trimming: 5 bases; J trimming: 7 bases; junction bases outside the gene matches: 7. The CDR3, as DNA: TGTGCCAGCAGTCCACAAACAGGGGCTGAAAAACTGTTTTTT. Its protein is CASSPQTGAEKLFF.

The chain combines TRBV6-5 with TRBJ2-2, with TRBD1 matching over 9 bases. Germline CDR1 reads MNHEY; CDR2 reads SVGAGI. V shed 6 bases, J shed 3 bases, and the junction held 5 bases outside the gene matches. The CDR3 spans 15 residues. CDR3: CASSRQGDDTGELFF. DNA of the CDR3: TGTGCCAGCAGCAGACAGGGGGACGACACCGGGGAGCTGTTTTTT.

In nucleotides, the CDR3 is TGCGCCAGCAAAGGGAGATCGAATGAGCAGTTCTTC. It specifies CASKGRSNEQFF. The chain links TRBV10-2 to TRBJ2-1; D perhaps matches TRBD2 (5 bases). Germline V gene sequence: CDR1 WSHSY, CDR2 SAAADI. V was pared by 7 bases and J by 7 bases, with 11 bases between. CDR3 length: 12 residues.

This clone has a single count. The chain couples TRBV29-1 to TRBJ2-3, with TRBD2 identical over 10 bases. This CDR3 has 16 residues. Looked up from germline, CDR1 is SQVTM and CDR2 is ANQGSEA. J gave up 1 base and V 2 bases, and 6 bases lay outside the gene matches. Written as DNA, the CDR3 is TGCAGCGTTGAAAGTGGACTAGCGGAATGCACAGATACGCAGTATTTT. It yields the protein CSVESGLAECTDTQYF.

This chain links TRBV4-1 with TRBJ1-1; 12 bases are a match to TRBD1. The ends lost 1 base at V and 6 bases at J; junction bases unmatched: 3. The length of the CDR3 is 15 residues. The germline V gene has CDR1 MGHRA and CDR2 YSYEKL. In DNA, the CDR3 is TGCGCCAGCAGCCAAGGGGGACAGGGGGCCGCTGAAGCTTTCTTT. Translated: CASSQGGQGAAEAFF.

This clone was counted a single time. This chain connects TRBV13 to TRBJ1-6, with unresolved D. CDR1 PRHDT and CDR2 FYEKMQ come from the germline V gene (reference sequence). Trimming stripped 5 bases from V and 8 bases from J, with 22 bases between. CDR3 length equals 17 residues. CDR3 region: CASSQFVVANGDSPLHF. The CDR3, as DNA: TGTGCCAGCAGCCAATTTGTGGTTGCCAACGGAGATTCACCCCTCCACTTT.

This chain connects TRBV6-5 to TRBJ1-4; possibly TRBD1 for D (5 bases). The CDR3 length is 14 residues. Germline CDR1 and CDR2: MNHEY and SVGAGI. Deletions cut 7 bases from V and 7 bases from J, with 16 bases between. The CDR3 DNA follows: TGTGCCAGCAAAGGCGGGACCGGGGGTGAAAAACTGTTTTTT. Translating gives CASKGGTGGEKLFF.

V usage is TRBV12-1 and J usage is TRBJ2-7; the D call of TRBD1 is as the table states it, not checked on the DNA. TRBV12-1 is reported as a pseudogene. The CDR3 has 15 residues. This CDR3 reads CASSLAGTGYDEQYF. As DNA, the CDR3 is TGTGCCAGCAGCTTGGCCGGGACAGGGTATGACGAGCAGTACTTC.

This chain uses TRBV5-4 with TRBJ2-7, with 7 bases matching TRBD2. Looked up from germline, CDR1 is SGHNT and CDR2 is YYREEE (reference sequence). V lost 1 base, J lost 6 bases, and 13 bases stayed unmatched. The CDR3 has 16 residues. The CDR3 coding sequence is TGTGCCAGCAGCTTGACAGGACTAGGCGGGCCTCCCGAGCAGTACTTC. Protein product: CASSLTGLGGPPEQYF.

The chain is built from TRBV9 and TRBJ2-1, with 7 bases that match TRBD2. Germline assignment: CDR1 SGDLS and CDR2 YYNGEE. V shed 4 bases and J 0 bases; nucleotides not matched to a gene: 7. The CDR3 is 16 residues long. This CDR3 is CASSLQTSSSYNEQFF. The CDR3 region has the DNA TGTGCCAGCAGCCTACAGACTAGCAGCTCCTACAATGAGCAGTTCTTC. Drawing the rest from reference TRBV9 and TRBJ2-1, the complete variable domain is DSGVTQTPKHLITATGQRVTLRCSPRSGDLSVYWYQQSLDQGLQFLIQYYNGEERAKGNILERFSAQQFPDLHSELNLSSLELGDSALYFCASSLQTSSSYNEQFFGPGTRLTVL.

This chain's CDR3 is CASSEARGTGDQYF. The CDR3, as DNA: TGTGCCAGCAGTGAAGCGCGGGGGACAGGGGATCAGTACTTC. The chain recombines TRBV2 with TRBJ2-7; 10 bases map to TRBD1. CDR3 length: 14 amino acids. The germline V gene encodes CDR1 SNHLY and CDR2 FYNNEI. The ends lost 0 bases at V and 10 bases at J; junction bases unmatched: 6.

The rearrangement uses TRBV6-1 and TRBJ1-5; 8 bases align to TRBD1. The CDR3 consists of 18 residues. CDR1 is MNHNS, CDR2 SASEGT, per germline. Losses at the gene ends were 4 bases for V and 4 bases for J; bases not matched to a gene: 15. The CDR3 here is CASSVLTGTGPPNQPQHF. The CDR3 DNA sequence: TGTGCCAGCAGTGTACTGACCGGGACAGGCCCCCCTAATCAGCCCCAGCATTTT.

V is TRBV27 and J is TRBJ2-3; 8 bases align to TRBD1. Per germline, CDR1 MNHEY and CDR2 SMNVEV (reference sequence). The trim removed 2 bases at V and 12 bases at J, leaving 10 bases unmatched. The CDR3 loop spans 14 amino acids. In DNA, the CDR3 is TGTGCCAGCAGTTTAGGCGCAGGGGGCCGTCCTCAGTATTTT. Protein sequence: CASSLGAGGRPQYF.

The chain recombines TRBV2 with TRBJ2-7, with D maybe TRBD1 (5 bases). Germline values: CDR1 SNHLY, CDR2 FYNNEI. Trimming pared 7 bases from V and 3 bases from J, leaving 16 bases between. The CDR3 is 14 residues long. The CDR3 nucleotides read TGTGCCAGCAAGTCAGGGCAGGGCTACTACGAGCAGTACTTC. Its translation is CASKSGQGYYEQYF. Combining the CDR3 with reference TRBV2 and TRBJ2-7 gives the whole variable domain EPEVTQTPSHQVTQMGQEVILRCVPISNHLYFYWYRQILGQKVEFLVSFYNNEISEKSEIFDDQFSVERPDGSNFTLKIRSTKLEDSAMYFCASKSGQGYYEQYFGPGTRLTVT.

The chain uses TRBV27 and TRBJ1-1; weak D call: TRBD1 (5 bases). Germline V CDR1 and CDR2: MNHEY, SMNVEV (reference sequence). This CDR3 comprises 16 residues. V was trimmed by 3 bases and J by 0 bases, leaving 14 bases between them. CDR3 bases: TGTGCCAGCAGTTTGACAGCCCGAGACCTGAACACTGAAGCTTTCTTT. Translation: CASSLTARDLNTEAFF.

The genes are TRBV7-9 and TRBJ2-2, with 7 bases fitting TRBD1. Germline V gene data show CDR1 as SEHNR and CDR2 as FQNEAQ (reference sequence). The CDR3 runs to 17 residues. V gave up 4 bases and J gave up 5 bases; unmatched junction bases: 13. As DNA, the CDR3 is TGTGCCAGCAGCTGGACAGGTGGCCAGTATCCGACCGGGGAGCTGTTTTTT. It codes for CASSWTGGQYPTGELFF. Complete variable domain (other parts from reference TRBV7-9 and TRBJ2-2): DTGVSQNPRHKITKRGQNVTFRCDPISEHNRLYWYRQTLGQGPEFLTYFQNEAQLEKSRLLSDRFSAERPKGSFSTLEIQRTEQGDSAMYLCASSWTGGQYPTGELFFGEGSRLTVL.

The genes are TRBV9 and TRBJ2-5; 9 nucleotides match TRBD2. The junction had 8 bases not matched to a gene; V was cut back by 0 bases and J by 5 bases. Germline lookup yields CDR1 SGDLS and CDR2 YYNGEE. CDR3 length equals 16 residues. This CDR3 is CASSVVPAGGRETQYF. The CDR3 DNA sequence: TGTGCCAGCAGCGTAGTTCCAGCGGGAGGCAGGGAGACCCAGTACTTC.

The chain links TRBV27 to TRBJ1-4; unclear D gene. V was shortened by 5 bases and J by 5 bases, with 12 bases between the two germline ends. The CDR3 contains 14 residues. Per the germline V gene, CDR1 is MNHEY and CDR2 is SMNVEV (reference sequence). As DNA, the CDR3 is TGTGCCAGCAGTCACGGGGAGAGAAATGAAAAACTGTTTTTT. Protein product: CASSHGERNEKLFF.

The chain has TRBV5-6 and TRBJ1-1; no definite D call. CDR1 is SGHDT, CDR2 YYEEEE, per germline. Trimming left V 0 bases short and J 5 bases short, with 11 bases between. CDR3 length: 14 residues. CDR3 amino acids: CASSLGAGRTEAFF. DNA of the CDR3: TGTGCCAGCAGCTTGGGGGCAGGCCGAACTGAAGCTTTCTTT.

CDR3 sequence (DNA): TGCGCCAGCAGCCAATTGACTGTACCCATGAGCTCCTACGAGCAGTACTTC. It yields the protein CASSQLTVPMSSYEQYF. The V gene is TRBV4-1, the J gene TRBJ2-7, with D unclear. With 2 bases removed from V and 0 bases from J, the gap between germline ends came to 17 bases. Germline V gives CDR1 MGHRA, CDR2 YSYEKL. There are 17 residues in the CDR3.

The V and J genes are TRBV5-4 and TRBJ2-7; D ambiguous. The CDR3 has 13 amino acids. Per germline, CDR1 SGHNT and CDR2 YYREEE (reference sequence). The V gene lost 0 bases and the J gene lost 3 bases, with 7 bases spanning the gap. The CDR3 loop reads CASSLGSGYEQYF. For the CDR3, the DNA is TGTGCCAGCAGCTTGGGGAGTGGCTACGAGCAGTACTTC.

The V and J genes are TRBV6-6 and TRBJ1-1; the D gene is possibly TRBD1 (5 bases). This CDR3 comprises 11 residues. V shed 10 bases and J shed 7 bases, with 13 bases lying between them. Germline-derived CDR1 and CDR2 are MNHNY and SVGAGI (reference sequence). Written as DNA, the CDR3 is TGTGCCATCTCCTTGGGGGGTGAAGCTTTCTTT. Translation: CAISLGGEAFF.

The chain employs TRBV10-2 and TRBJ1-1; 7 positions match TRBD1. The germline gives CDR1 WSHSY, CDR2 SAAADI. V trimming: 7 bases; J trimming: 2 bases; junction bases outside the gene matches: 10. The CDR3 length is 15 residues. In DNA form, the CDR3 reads TGCGCCAGCACCCGGACAGGCTCAAGAAACACTGAAGCTTTCTTT. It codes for CASTRTGSRNTEAFF.